This TCR beta chain was captured by sequencing in a study of CD8+ T cells in alopecia areata. Study-wide context: Treatment comprised oral tofacitinib, 5 to 10 mg twice daily, in treated patients. Findings and caveats of the study: Amid tofacitinib therapy, many expanded lesional clones stayed present in scalp and blood. Scalp sample data also include resident alphabeta T cells from normal skin.

Of note for this clone: Its target is unknown.

The CDR3 is made up of 15 amino acids. Per the germline V gene, CDR1 is SGHRS and CDR2 is YFSETQ. V was clipped by 6 bases and J by 3 bases, with 13 bases between them. As the sequencing template, cDNA was produced by extracting RNA and reverse transcribing it. Some clones are missing from TCRdb's copy, which holds only in-frame ones; the method was immunoSEQ multiplex PCR. The sample holds some 130,000 clones, around half seen once. Treatment given: oral pan-JAK inhibitor, 5-10 mg twice daily. From alopecia areata patients, lesional scalp punch biopsies and peripheral blood were collected. The V and J genes are TRBV5-1 and TRBJ2-6; D gene ambiguous. The sequences come from CD8+ T cells sorted from blood, collected at week 4, from a patient treated with tofacitinib. The receptor was derived from a human donor with alopecia areata. The CDR3 reads CASMEIPDGANVLTF. The CDR3 DNA follows: TGCGCCAGCATGGAGATCCCGGATGGGGCCAACGTCCTGACTTTC.